This record covers a single TCR beta chain. A read error may account for a junction end that differs from germline. The sample originates from a study of T-cell reconstitution after alpha-beta-depleted transplantation in children. During its preparation, the TCRbeta library received unique molecular identifiers. TCRdb independently ran MiXCR on the PCR reads; one entry per CDR3 protein. Here the sample spans 200,000 to 300,000 distinct CDR3 sequences, around 11% being singletons. This CDR3 contains 16 residues. Germline lookup yields CDR1 SGHRS and CDR2 YFSETQ. The sample consisted of PBMCs from the stem cell graft donor, taken from the stem cell graft. V gene TRBV5-1 combines with J gene TRBJ1-2; 12 bases agree with TRBD1. This TCR came from a human donor who donated a stem cell graft to a child with acute lymphoblastic leukemia. Written as DNA, the CDR3 is TGCGCCACCAGCGAGGGACAGGGGGCGCTGAGCTATGGCTACACCTTC. Translation: CATSEGQGALSYGYTF.